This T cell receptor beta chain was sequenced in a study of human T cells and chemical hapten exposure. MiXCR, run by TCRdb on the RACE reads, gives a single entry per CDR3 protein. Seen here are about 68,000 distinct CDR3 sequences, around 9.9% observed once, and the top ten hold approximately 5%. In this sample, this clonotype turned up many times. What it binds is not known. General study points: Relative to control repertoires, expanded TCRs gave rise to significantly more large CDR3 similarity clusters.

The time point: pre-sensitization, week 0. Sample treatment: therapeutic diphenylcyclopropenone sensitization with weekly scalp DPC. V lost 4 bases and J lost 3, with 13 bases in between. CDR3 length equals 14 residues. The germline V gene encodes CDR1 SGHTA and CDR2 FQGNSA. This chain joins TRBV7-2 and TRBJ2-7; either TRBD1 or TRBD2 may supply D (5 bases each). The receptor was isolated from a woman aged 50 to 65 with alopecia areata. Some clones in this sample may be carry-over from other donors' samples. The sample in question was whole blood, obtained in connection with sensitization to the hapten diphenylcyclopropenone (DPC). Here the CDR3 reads CASSSTGTGYEQYF. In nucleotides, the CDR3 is TGTGCCAGCAGCTCTACCGGGACCGGCTACGAGCAGTACTTC.